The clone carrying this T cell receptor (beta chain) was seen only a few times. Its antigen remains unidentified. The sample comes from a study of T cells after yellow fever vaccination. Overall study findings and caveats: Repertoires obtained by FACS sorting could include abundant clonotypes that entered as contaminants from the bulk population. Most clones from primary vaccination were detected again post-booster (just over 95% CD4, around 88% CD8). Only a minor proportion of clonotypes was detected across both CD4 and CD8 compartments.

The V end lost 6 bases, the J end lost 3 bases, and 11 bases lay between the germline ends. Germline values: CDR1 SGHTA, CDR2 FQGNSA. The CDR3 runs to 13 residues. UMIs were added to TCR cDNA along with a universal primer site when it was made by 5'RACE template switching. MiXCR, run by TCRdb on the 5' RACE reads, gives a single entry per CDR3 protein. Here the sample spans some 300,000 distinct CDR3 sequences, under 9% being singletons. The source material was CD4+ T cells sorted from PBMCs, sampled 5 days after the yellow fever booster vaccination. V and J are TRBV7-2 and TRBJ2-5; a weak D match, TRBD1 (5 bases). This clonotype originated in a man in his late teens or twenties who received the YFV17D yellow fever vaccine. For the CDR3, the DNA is TGTGCCAGCAGGCCCAGGGTGAAAGAGACCCAGTACTTC. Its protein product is CASRPRVKETQYF.